The subject of this entry is one T cell receptor (beta chain). Its antigen is as yet unknown. The record originates from a study of blood T cells in healthy people across ages. Overall study findings and caveats: Diversity figures derived from one million T cells were judged to underestimate the true value.

Combining a sample-barcoded 5' primer with a J-beta primer mix, a second PCR ran for about 7 to 11 cycles. Every molecule of cDNA carried a tag from a template-switch adaptor with 12 random nucleotides. In TCRdb, the 5' RACE reads were re-called with MiXCR into one record per CDR3 protein. The data show roughly 1,500,000 distinct CDR3 sequences, 42% seen once. Sequencing was carried out using blood. The clonotype comes from a woman between 18 and 29 years old in good health.

The CDR3 region has the DNA TGCGCCAGCAGCTTGCTGGTGCTAGGGGCGCGGTATGGCTACACCTTC. Residues: CASSLLVLGARYGYTF. The chain recombines TRBV5-1 with TRBJ1-2; D possibly corresponds to TRBD1 (5 bases). Germline lookup yields CDR1 SGHRS and CDR2 YFSETQ. The CDR3 length is 16 residues. Between the trimmed V and J ends, which lost 1 base and 5 bases, there was a span of 18 bases.